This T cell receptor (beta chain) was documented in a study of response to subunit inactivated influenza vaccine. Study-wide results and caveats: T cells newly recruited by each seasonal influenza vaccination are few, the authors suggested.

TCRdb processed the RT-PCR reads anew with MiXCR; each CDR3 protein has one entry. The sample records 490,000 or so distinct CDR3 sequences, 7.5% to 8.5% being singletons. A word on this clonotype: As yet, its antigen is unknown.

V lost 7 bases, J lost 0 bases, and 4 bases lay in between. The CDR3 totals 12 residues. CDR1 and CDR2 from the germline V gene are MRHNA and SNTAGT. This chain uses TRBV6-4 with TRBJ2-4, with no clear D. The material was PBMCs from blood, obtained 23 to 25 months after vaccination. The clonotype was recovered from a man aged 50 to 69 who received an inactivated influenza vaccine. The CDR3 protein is CASIPAKNIQYF. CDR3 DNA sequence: TGTGCCAGCATACCAGCCAAAAACATTCAGTACTTC.